The 5 T cell receptor beta chains listed next were all sequenced from one sample in a study of shared clonotypes between healthy human individuals. Assay: immunoSEQ multiplex PCR; the TCRdb copy retains only in-frame clones and omits some. The table includes fewer than 1.6 million clones, about 98.5% detected once. Sequencing was done on a sample of naive CD4+ T cells sorted from blood. The sample's subset: CD45RA+ positively selected. All receptors come from a man younger than 45 in good health.

In its sample, this clone was seen once. Other DNA variants within this sample encode the same CDR3. The chain has TRBV5-1 and TRBJ1-1; no firm D call. Germline V CDR1 and CDR2: SGHRS, YFSETQ. The CDR3 contains 15 residues. The ends were cut back, 0 bases at V and 3 bases at J, with 12 bases in the middle. CDR3 residues: CASSLGRPLDTEAFF. The CDR3 DNA follows: TGCGCCAGCAGCTTGGGTCGACCCTTGGACACTGAAGCTTTCTTT.

The J gene is TRBJ1-2, the V gene TRBV9, with 8 bases matching TRBD1. Per germline, CDR1 SGDLS and CDR2 YYNGEE. The CDR3 has 14 residues. The ends lost 3 bases at V and 3 bases at J; junction bases unmatched: 4. CDR3 sequence: CASSAGQGYYGYTF. The CDR3 nucleotides are TGTGCCAGCAGCGCAGGACAGGGCTACTATGGCTACACCTTC.

The chain joins TRBV28 to TRBJ1-5, with 7 bases aligning to TRBD1. After removal of 3 bases from V and 1 base from J, the junction contained 12 bases not matched to a gene. From germline, CDR1 is MDHEN and CDR2 SYDVKM. CDR3 length equals 18 residues. The CDR3 coding sequence is TGTGCCAGCAGTTTCAACAGGGGCGGTATTTGGAGCAATCAGCCCCAGCATTTT. It encodes CASSFNRGGIWSNQPQHF.

V gene TRBV28 combines with J gene TRBJ1-4, with D possibly TRBD1 on 6 matching bases. Germline V gene sequence: CDR1 MDHEN, CDR2 SYDVKM. The CDR3 contains 15 residues. V dropped 6 bases and J dropped 0 bases, with 11 bases sitting between them. The CDR3 nucleotides read TGTGCCAGCAGGCCCCAGGGGACAACTAATGAAAAACTGTTTTTT. This translates into CASRPQGTTNEKLFF.

This chain connects TRBV6-1 to TRBJ1-5; 7 bases fit TRBD1. The CDR3 extends over 17 amino acids. J was trimmed by 6 bases and V by 3 bases; bases with no gene match: 14. Germline V gene data show CDR1 as MNHNS and CDR2 as SASEGT. CDR3 loop: CASSDLTLGQGGQPQHF. The CDR3, as DNA: TGTGCCAGCAGTGACCTAACCCTTGGGCAGGGGGGTCAGCCCCAGCATTTT.